The 23 T cell receptor beta chains below were found in one sample sequenced in a study of neurological immune-mediated disorders. TCRdb redid the calling of the 5' RACE reads with MiXCR, one entry per CDR3 protein. The sample records 46,000 or so distinct CDR3 sequences, around a tenth being singletons. The sample was PBMCs. The receptors were sampled from a woman aged 40 to 50 with HTLV-1-associated myelopathy (HAM/TSP).

This clonotype came up many times. The V gene is TRBV20-1, the J gene TRBJ2-3; no clear D gene. This CDR3 comprises 12 residues. Germline CDR1 is DFQATT and CDR2 is SNEGSKA (reference sequence). V lost 3 bases and J lost 1, with 5 bases in between. DNA of the CDR3: TGCAGTGCTAGGACCCGCACAGATACGCAGTATTTT. This encodes CSARTRTDTQYF.

This clonotype was observed many times. The chain joins TRBV29-1 to TRBJ2-7; D gene unclear. With 0 bases removed from V and 3 bases from J, the gap between germline ends came to 6 bases. From germline, CDR1 is SQVTM and CDR2 ANQGSEA. The CDR3 covers 12 residues. This CDR3 is CSVEENSYEQYF. Here the CDR3 DNA reads TGCAGCGTTGAAGAGAACAGCTACGAGCAGTACTTC.

This clonotype was recorded many times. This chain uses TRBV5-1 with TRBJ2-7, with 9 bases matching TRBD2. With 0 bases clipped from V and 2 bases from J, the junction kept 6 bases outside the gene matches. Germline CDR1 and CDR2: SGHRS and YFSETQ. The CDR3 is made up of 16 amino acids. CDR3 DNA: TGCGCCAGCAGCTTGGAGGCTAGCGGGGTCACCTACGAGCAGTACTTC. Translating it yields CASSLEASGVTYEQYF.

Note on this clonotype: A much more abundant neighbour one base away suggests this may be a read error. V gene TRBV5-1 combines with J gene TRBJ2-7; D call uncertain. CDR1 and CDR2 (germline): SGHRS, YFSETQ. The CDR3 contains 14 residues. This CDR3 is CAISLDRPNYEQYF. In nucleotides, the CDR3 is TGCGCCATCAGCCTAGACCGGCCAAACTACGAGCAGTACTTC.

This clonotype was found many times. The chain uses TRBV4-1 and TRBJ2-1; D may be TRBD1 (5 bases). This CDR3 is built from 16 residues. Germline CDR1 is MGHRA and CDR2 is YSYEKL. V lost 0 bases and J lost 3, with 12 bases in between. CDR3 sequence reads: CASSQEPKDSYNEQFF. Written as DNA, the CDR3 is TGCGCCAGCAGCCAAGAGCCGAAAGACAGCTACAATGAGCAGTTCTTC.

This clonotype was observed at least ten times. V and J are TRBV10-3 and TRBJ2-7; 7 nucleotides line up with TRBD2. Germline V gives CDR1 ENHRY, CDR2 SYGVKD. The CDR3 runs 14 residues. V lost 2 bases, J lost 7 bases, and 8 bases stayed unmatched. Here the CDR3 reads CAISEVPRGYEQYF. CDR3 bases: TGTGCCATCAGTGAGGTCCCGCGGGGGTATGAGCAGTACTTC.

This clonotype was seen repeatedly, ten times or more. The junction differs from germline at one of its ends, possibly a read error. This chain links TRBV7-8 with TRBJ2-7, with D tentatively TRBD2 (5 bases). CDR1 and CDR2 (germline): SGHVS, FQNEAQ. The CDR3 totals 14 residues. CDR3 nucleotide sequence: TGTGCCAGCAGCACCACTAGGGTCTCCTACGGGCAGTACTTC. Translating gives CASSTTRVSYGQYF.

This clonotype appeared many times. V gene TRBV10-3 combines with J gene TRBJ2-7, with a weak D call TRBD2 (6 bases). This CDR3 comprises 16 residues. V was shortened by 0 bases and J by 4 bases, with 16 bases between the two germline ends. Germline-derived CDR1 and CDR2 are ENHRY and SYGVKD. As DNA, the CDR3 is TGTGCCATCAGTGAGTCGGTTCGGGGAGGTGGATACGAGCAGTACTTC. Amino acid sequence: CAISESVRGGGYEQYF.

The table lists this clonotype with many counts. CDR3 sequence (DNA): TGTGCCAGCAGCGGACCGGGACAGGGGATATCGAACACCGGGGAGCTGTTTTTT. It is translated as CASSGPGQGISNTGELFF. This chain joins TRBV6-5 and TRBJ2-2, with TRBD1 matching 10 bases. Germline V gene data show CDR1 as MNHEY and CDR2 as SVGAGI. This CDR3 is built from 18 residues. V gave up 6 bases and J gave up 0 bases; unmatched junction bases: 10.

The chain combines TRBV7-2 with TRBJ1-2; TRBD1 is a possible D gene (6 bases). Per the germline V gene, CDR1 is SGHTA and CDR2 is FQGNSA. This CDR3 has 19 amino acids. With 2 bases removed from V and 0 bases from J, the gap between germline ends came to 22 bases. The CDR3 is CASSLMWDKGVRANYGYTF. The CDR3 coding sequence is TGTGCCAGCAGCTTAATGTGGGACAAGGGGGTTCGTGCTAACTATGGCTACACCTTC.

This clonotype showed up many times. The chain recombines TRBV5-1 with TRBJ2-3; D is unclear. Trimming shortened V by 2 bases and J by 7 bases, and 14 bases separated the two germline ends. The CDR3 sequence is 14 residues long. The V gene's germline CDR1 is SGHRS and CDR2 YFSETQ. The CDR3 is CASSFSDDKHTQYF. The CDR3 nucleotides are TGCGCCAGCAGCTTTTCGGACGATAAACATACGCAGTATTTT. The variable domain in full, completed from reference TRBV5-1 and TRBJ2-3, reads KAGVTQTPRYLIKTRGQQVTLSCSPISGHRSVSWYQQTPGQGLQFLFEYFSETQRNKGNFPGRFSGRQFSNSRSEMNVSTLELGDSALYLCASSFSDDKHTQYFGPGTRLTVL.

This clonotype was recorded at least ten times. V and J are TRBV20-1 and TRBJ2-6; D gene ambiguous. This CDR3 comprises 13 residues. The ends were cut back, 6 bases at V and 0 bases at J, with 6 bases in the middle. Looked up from germline, CDR1 is DFQATT and CDR2 is SNEGSKA (reference sequence). As DNA, the CDR3 is TGCAGTGCCCCTATCTCTGGGGCCAACGTCCTGACTTTC. Its translation: CSAPISGANVLTF.

V is TRBV5-5 and J is TRBJ2-7; perhaps TRBD1 as D (5 bases). The CDR3 spans 13 residues. CDR1 is SGHKS, CDR2 YYEKEE, per germline (reference sequence). With 4 bases removed from V and 4 bases from J, the gap between germline ends came to 12 bases. The CDR3 nucleotides are TGTGCCAGCAGCCTGCAATCAGGGTACGAGCAGTACTTC. Residues: CASSLQSGYEQYF.

This clonotype was detected many times. The chain employs TRBV6-2 or TRBV6-3 and TRBJ2-7, with unresolved D. Trimming pared 6 bases from V and 3 bases from J, leaving 15 bases between. Germline lookup yields CDR1 MNHEY and CDR2 SVGEGT. The CDR3 length is 14 residues. CDR3 in amino acids: CASSPFHGSYEQYF. As DNA, the CDR3 is TGTGCCAGCAGCCCGTTTCACGGAAGCTACGAGCAGTACTTC.

This clonotype has ten or more counts. CDR3 nucleotide sequence: TGTGCCAGCAGTGATAGTTGGCCGGAGTCCTACGAGCAGTACTTC. It codes for CASSDSWPESYEQYF. The genes are TRBV6-1 and TRBJ2-7; D uncertain. V lost 3 bases to trimming and J lost 1 base, with 13 bases between them. This CDR3 region has 15 residues. Germline V gene lookup returns CDR1 MNHNS and CDR2 SASEGT.

This clonotype appeared many times. The chain recombines TRBV19 with TRBJ2-4; the D is unclear. The CDR3 is made up of 15 amino acids. The V and J ends lost 2 bases and 2 bases respectively, with 10 bases between them. Germline V lookup: CDR1 LNHDA, CDR2 SQIVND (reference sequence). CDR3 in amino acids: CASSILEQSKNIQYF. The CDR3 DNA follows: TGTGCCAGTAGTATACTGGAACAGTCCAAAAACATTCAGTACTTC. Full variable domain (outside the CDR3, taken from reference TRBV19 and TRBJ2-4): DGGITQSPKYLFRKEGQNVTLSCEQNLNHDAMYWYRQDPGQGLRLIYYSQIVNDFQKGDIAEGYSVSREKKESFPLTVTSAQKNPTAFYLCASSILEQSKNIQYFGAGTRLSVL.

There are many counts of this clonotype. V usage is TRBV12-3 or TRBV12-4 and J usage is TRBJ2-3; D is undetermined. This CDR3 comprises 15 residues. The V gene lost 6 bases and the J gene lost 0 bases, with 13 bases spanning the gap. CDR3 sequence reads: CASRPGRFSTDTQYF. The CDR3 DNA reads TGTGCCAGCAGGCCCGGACGGTTTAGCACAGATACGCAGTATTTT.

Many counts were recorded for this clonotype. The chain is built from TRBV7-8 and TRBJ1-6; a possible D gene is TRBD1 (5 bases). This CDR3 comprises 14 residues. The germline V gene encodes CDR1 SGHVS and CDR2 FQNEAQ. Trimming stripped 5 bases from V and 8 bases from J, with 13 bases between. CDR3: CASSEHPRDSPLHF. In nucleotides, the CDR3 is TGTGCCAGCAGCGAACACCCCAGGGATTCACCCCTCCACTTT.

This clonotype has a count of ten or more. The chain uses TRBV5-5 and TRBJ1-2; D not resolved. V dropped 0 bases and J dropped 6 bases, with 15 bases sitting between them. The CDR3 is made up of 15 amino acids. Germline CDR1 SGHKS, CDR2 YYEKEE (reference sequence). CDR3 in amino acids: CASSLDVGVGHGYTF. CDR3 in DNA: TGTGCCAGCAGCTTGGACGTCGGGGTTGGTCATGGCTACACCTTC.

This clonotype has a count of ten or more. CDR3 sequence reads: CASSLLAGGLGANVLTF. Written as DNA, the CDR3 is TGCGCCAGCAGCTTGCTAGCGGGGGGGCTCGGGGCCAACGTCCTGACTTTC. V usage is TRBV5-1 and J usage is TRBJ2-6, with 12 bases fitting TRBD2. V gave up 1 base and J gave up 4 bases; unmatched junction bases: 3. This CDR3 contains 17 residues. Germline-derived CDR1 and CDR2 are SGHRS and YFSETQ.

This clonotype showed up many times. The rearrangement uses TRBV5-1 and TRBJ2-1, with 9 bases identical to TRBD1. The CDR3 has 16 amino acids. Trimming at V came to 3 bases and at J to 8 bases, leaving 12 bases not matched to a gene. Germline-derived CDR1 and CDR2 are SGHRS and YFSETQ. The CDR3 DNA sequence: TGCGCCAGCAGCTCGGAACCGGGACAGGGATTGGATGAGCAGTTCTTC. Translated: CASSSEPGQGLDEQFF.

A few counts support this clonotype. The chain is built from TRBV20-1 and TRBJ2-1, with 9 bases lining up with TRBD2. The CDR3 has 15 amino acids. Germline CDR1 is DFQATT and CDR2 is SNEGSKA (reference sequence). The V gene end was trimmed by 3 bases and the J gene end by 5 bases; junction bases not matched to a gene: 8. For the CDR3, the DNA is TGCAGTGCTAGTCATAGCGGGGGAGGGGACAATGAGCAGTTCTTC. This translates into CSASHSGGGDNEQFF.

The rearrangement links TRBV27 to TRBJ2-2, with 12 positions matching TRBD1. Germline CDR1 reads MNHEY; CDR2 reads SMNVEV (reference sequence). There are 20 residues in the CDR3. V lost 0 bases and J lost 5; bases outside the gene matches: 13. This CDR3 is CASSLSERGGTGGPTGELFF. CDR3 sequence (DNA): TGTGCCAGCAGTTTATCGGAGCGGGGGGGGACAGGGGGCCCGACCGGGGAGCTGTTTTTT.